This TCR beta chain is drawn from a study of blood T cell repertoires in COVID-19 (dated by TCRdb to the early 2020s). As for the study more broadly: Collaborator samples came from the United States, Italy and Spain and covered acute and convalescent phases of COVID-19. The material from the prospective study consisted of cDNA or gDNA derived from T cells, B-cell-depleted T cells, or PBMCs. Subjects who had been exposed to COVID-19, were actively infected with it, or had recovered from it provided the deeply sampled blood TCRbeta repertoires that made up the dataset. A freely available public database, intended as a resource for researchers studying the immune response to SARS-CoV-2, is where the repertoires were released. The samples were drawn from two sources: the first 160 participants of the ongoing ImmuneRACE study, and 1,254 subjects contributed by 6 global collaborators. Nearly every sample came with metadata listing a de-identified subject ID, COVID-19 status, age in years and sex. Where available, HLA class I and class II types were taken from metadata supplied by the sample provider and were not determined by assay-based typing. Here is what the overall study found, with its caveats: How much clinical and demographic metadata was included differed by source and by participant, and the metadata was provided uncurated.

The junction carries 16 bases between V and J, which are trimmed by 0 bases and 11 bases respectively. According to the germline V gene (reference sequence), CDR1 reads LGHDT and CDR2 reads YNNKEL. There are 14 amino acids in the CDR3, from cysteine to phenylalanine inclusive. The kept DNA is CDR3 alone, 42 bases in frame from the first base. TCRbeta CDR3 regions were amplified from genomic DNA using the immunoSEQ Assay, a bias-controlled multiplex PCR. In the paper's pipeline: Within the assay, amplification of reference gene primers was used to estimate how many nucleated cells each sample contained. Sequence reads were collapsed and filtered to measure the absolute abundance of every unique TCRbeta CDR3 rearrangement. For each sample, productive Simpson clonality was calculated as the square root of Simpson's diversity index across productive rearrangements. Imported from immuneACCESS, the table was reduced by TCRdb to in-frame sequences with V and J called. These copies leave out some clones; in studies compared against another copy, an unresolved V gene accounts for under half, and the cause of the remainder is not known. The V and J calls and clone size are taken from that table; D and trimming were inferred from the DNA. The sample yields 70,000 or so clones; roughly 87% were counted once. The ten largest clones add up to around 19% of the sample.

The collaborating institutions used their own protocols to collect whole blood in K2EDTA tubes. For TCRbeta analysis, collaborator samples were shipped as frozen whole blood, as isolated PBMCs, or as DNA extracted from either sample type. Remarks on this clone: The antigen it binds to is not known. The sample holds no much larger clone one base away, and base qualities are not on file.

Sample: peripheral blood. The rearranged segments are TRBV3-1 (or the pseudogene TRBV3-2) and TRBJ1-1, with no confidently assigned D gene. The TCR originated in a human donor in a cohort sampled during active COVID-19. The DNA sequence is TGTGCCAGCAGCCAAGATATTCCGGGTAAGTCGGCTTTCTTT. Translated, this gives CASSQDIPGKSAFF.